This record concerns one T cell receptor (beta chain) sequence. The data derive from a study of blood T cell repertoires in COVID-19. Between the trimmed V and J ends, which lost 4 bases and 8 bases, there was a span of 21 bases. This CDR3 has 16 amino acids. CDR1 is SGDLS and CDR2 is YYNGEE in the germline V gene. Sequencing was performed with immunoSEQ multiplex PCR; in TCRdb, only in-frame clones are kept and a portion is missing. The repertoire has over 200,000 clones, about 88% of them found once; the top ten carry about 4.6%. The specimen was PBMCs or T cells enriched from blood (not recorded which). The V gene is TRBV9, the J gene TRBJ1-4; D gene uncertain. The TCR comes from a woman in her 30s who had been exposed to COVID-19. The CDR3 reads CASSQLLQLSREKLFF. In nucleotides, the CDR3 is TGTGCCAGCAGCCAACTTCTACAGCTCTCGAGAGAAAAACTGTTTTTT.